The 26 T cell receptor beta chains presented below share a single source sample, sequenced in a study of T cell changes during pregnancy in multiple sclerosis. Profiled with immunoSEQ multiplex PCR; TCRdb holds only in-frame clones, not every one. The sample comprises fewer than 80,000 clones, roughly 90% of which are singletons, and about 0.3% rests with the top ten. This sample comprised CD4+ T cells from peripheral blood mononuclear cells, obtained in the third trimester of pregnancy. These receptors were obtained from a female donor in good health, enrolled as a control in a pregnancy study.

The chain has TRBV2 and TRBJ1-4; 7 bases match TRBD1. Germline CDR1 and CDR2: SNHLY and FYNNEI. This CDR3 is built from 14 residues. With 8 bases clipped from V and 7 bases from J, the junction kept 10 bases outside the gene matches. CDR3 nucleotides: TGTGCCAGCGTTCCAGGGGGAGGTAGTGAAAAACTGTTTTTT. Translated: CASVPGGGSEKLFF. The full variable domain, rest sourced from reference TRBV2 and TRBJ1-4, is EPEVTQTPSHQVTQMGQEVILRCVPISNHLYFYWYRQILGQKVEFLVSFYNNEISEKSEIFDDQFSVERPDGSNFTLKIRSTKLEDSAMYFCASVPGGGSEKLFFGSGTQLSVL.

V and J are TRBV19 and TRBJ1-2; tentative D call: TRBD1 (6 bases). The germline gives CDR1 LNHDA, CDR2 SQIVND (reference sequence). The CDR3 has 11 residues. The CDR3 sequence is CATGGALGYTF. For the CDR3, the DNA is TGTGCAACGGGGGGCGCCCTGGGCTACACCTTC.

This clone was counted once. J is TRBJ1-2 and V is TRBV4-3; D uncertain. This CDR3 has 16 amino acids. Per the germline V gene, CDR1 is LGHNA and CDR2 is YSLEER. The V and J ends lost 3 bases and 0 bases respectively, with 14 bases between them. The DNA of the CDR3 is TGCGCCAGCAGCCAGGGAGGGAGAAACTCTAACTATGGCTACACCTTC. This sequence encodes CASSQGGRNSNYGYTF.

This clone was seen once. V usage is TRBV18 and J usage is TRBJ1-1; no firm D call. The CDR3 is made up of 14 amino acids. V gave up 4 bases and J gave up 1 base, with 10 bases separating them. CDR1 KGHSH and CDR2 LQKENI come from the germline V gene. The CDR3 sequence is CASSRSAGNTEAFF. CDR3 nucleotide sequence: TGTGCCAGCTCACGTTCAGCGGGGAACACTGAAGCTTTCTTT.

J is TRBJ1-2 and V is TRBV5-1, with D tentatively TRBD1 (5 bases). This CDR3 has 14 residues. V lost 1 base to trimming and J lost 4 bases, with 11 bases between them. Germline V gives CDR1 SGHRS, CDR2 YFSETQ. The CDR3 DNA reads as TGCGCCAGCAGCTTGACTCAGGGACTCTATGGCTACACCTTC. Its protein product is CASSLTQGLYGYTF.

V is TRBV7-9 and J is TRBJ2-7; 9 bases are shared with TRBD1. This CDR3 comprises 17 residues. Germline loops: CDR1 SEHNR, CDR2 FQNEAQ (reference sequence). V was pared by 2 bases and J by 1 base, with 9 bases of the junction left unmatched. DNA for the CDR3: TGTGCCAGCAGCTTAAACTCCGGGACAGGGTATTCCTACGAGCAGTACTTC. Its translation is CASSLNSGTGYSYEQYF.

The chain recombines TRBV5-1 with TRBJ1-2; D gene unclear. The germline V and J ends were trimmed by 4 bases and 8 bases, with 18 bases remaining between them. Germline V gives CDR1 SGHRS, CDR2 YFSETQ. The CDR3 covers 14 residues. CDR3 coding DNA: TGCGCCAGCAGCGGCTCGGGTCCGCCGGCGGGCTACACCTTC. It is translated as CASSGSGPPAGYTF. Full variable domain (rest looked up from reference TRBV5-1 and TRBJ1-2): KAGVTQTPRYLIKTRGQQVTLSCSPISGHRSVSWYQQTPGQGLQFLFEYFSETQRNKGNFPGRFSGRQFSNSRSEMNVSTLELGDSALYLCASSGSGPPAGYTFGSGTRLTVV.

CDR3 sequence: CAISESHTVPNTGELFF. The CDR3, as DNA: TGTGCCATCAGTGAGTCACACACAGTACCCAACACCGGGGAGCTGTTTTTT. The gene calls are TRBV10-3 and TRBJ2-2; unclear D gene. Germline CDR1 is ENHRY and CDR2 is SYGVKD. CDR3 length equals 17 residues. Trimming shortened V by 0 bases and J by 2 bases, and 13 bases separated the two germline ends.

The chain joins TRBV29-1 to TRBJ1-2; D possibly corresponds to TRBD1 (6 bases). Looked up from germline, CDR1 is SQVTM and CDR2 is ANQGSEA. This CDR3 comprises 11 residues. Between the trimmed V and J ends, which lost 7 bases and 2 bases, there was a span of 8 bases. DNA of the CDR3: TGCAGCGCCGACAGGAACTATGGCTACACCTTC. Protein product: CSADRNYGYTF.

This clone was observed a few times. This sample also contains other DNA sequences that code for the same CDR3. This chain links TRBV30 with TRBJ1-1; TRBD1 is a possible D gene (5 bases). The CDR3 sequence is 13 residues long. Trimming removed 1 base at V and 1 base at J, with 7 bases between. Germline-derived CDR1 and CDR2 are GTSNPN and SVGIG (reference sequence). The CDR3 here is CAWSATGNTEAFF. DNA for the CDR3: TGTGCCTGGAGTGCCACAGGGAACACTGAAGCTTTCTTT.

This chain uses TRBV4-3 with TRBJ1-5; D gene uncertain. The CDR3 runs to 15 residues. Trimming shortened V by 1 base and J by 6 bases, and 13 bases separated the two germline ends. Germline CDR1 reads LGHNA; CDR2 reads YSLEER. CDR3 coding DNA: TGCGCCAGCAGCCAAGGGAGGGCGCGGGGTCAGCCCCAGCATTTT. It yields the protein CASSQGRARGQPQHF.

The rearrangement links TRBV4-1 to TRBJ2-5; maybe TRBD1 (6 bases). Trimming took off 3 bases at V and 1 base at J, with 6 bases between the two ends. The CDR3 totals 13 residues. Germline V gene data show CDR1 as MGHRA and CDR2 as YSYEKL. The CDR3 DNA reads as TGCGCCAGCAGCCAGGGGGCCCAAGAGACCCAGTACTTC. Residues: CASSQGAQETQYF.

This sequence joins TRBV5-8 and TRBJ2-3, with 7 bases that match TRBD2. This CDR3 spans 17 amino acids. CDR1 is SGHTS, CDR2 YDEGEE, per germline. V was clipped by 1 base and J by 2 bases; unmatched bases: 10. The CDR3 DNA reads as TGTGCCAGCAGCTTGAAGACTAGCTCTGCCTCCACAGATACGCAGTATTTT. Translating gives CASSLKTSSASTDTQYF. Drawing the rest from reference TRBV5-8 and TRBJ2-3, the complete variable domain is EAGVTQSPTHLIKTRGQQATLRCSPISGHTSVYWYQQALGLGLQFLLWYDEGEERNRGNFPPRFSGRQFPNYSSELNVNALELEDSALYLCASSLKTSSASTDTQYFGPGTRLTVL.

This clone was observed a few times. The chain combines TRBV13 with TRBJ2-1; D unclear. The V gene lost 5 bases and the J gene lost 2 bases, with 13 bases spanning the gap. CDR3 length: 15 residues. The germline V gene has CDR1 PRHDT and CDR2 FYEKMQ (reference sequence). CDR3 in DNA: TGTGCCAGCAGCGTCCGGGTTCAACCCTACAATGAGCAGTTCTTC. Translated: CASSVRVQPYNEQFF.

The chain recombines TRBV5-1 with TRBJ2-6; D not resolved. Germline lookup yields CDR1 SGHRS and CDR2 YFSETQ. The V gene lost 2 bases and the J gene lost 3 bases, with 6 bases spanning the gap. The CDR3 spans 14 residues. The DNA for the CDR3 is TGCGCCAGCAGCTTTATTAATGGGGCCAACGTCCTGACTTTC. Translation: CASSFINGANVLTF.

The genes are TRBV7-2 and TRBJ1-5; a possible D gene is TRBD1 (5 bases). V was trimmed by 1 base and J by 2 bases, leaving 12 bases between them. This CDR3 has 16 residues. Germline V gene lookup returns CDR1 SGHTA and CDR2 FQGNSA. The CDR3 DNA is TGTGCCAGCAGCTTAGGGGGGGTACAGGGCAATCAGCCCCAGCATTTT. This translates into CASSLGGVQGNQPQHF.

The genes are TRBV19 and TRBJ1-3; no clear D. Germline V lookup: CDR1 LNHDA, CDR2 SQIVND (reference sequence). This CDR3 region has 15 residues. Trimming cost V 5 bases and J 0 bases, with 11 bases left between them. The CDR3 spells CASSATRSSGNTIYF. CDR3 coding DNA: TGTGCCAGTAGTGCGACCCGGAGCTCTGGAAACACCATATATTTT.

The chain recombines TRBV9 with TRBJ2-5; 16 bases match TRBD2. This CDR3 comprises 17 residues. CDR1 and CDR2 (germline): SGDLS, YYNGEE. J lost 5 bases, V lost 2 bases, and 6 bases had no gene match. In nucleotides, the CDR3 is TGTGCCAGCAGCGTCGGGACTAGCGGGGGGGCCGGGGAGACCCAGTACTTC. It encodes CASSVGTSGGAGETQYF. The full variable domain, completed using reference TRBV9 and TRBJ2-5, is DSGVTQTPKHLITATGQRVTLRCSPRSGDLSVYWYQQSLDQGLQFLIQYYNGEERAKGNILERFSAQQFPDLHSELNLSSLELGDSALYFCASSVGTSGGAGETQYFGPGTRLLVL.

The chain carries TRBV7-9 and TRBJ2-4, with 7 nucleotides matching TRBD2. CDR3 length: 13 amino acids. In germline, CDR1 is SEHNR, CDR2 FQNEAQ (reference sequence). The trim removed 3 bases at V and 10 bases at J, leaving 6 bases unmatched. The CDR3 DNA follows: TGTGCCAGCAGCTTCGGACTAGGGGATATTCAGTACTTC. It encodes CASSFGLGDIQYF.

CDR3 residues: CAISRPGQGRHNEQFF. CDR3 DNA sequence: TGTGCCATCAGTCGCCCCGGACAGGGTCGGCACAATGAGCAGTTCTTC. J is TRBJ2-1 and V is TRBV10-3; 8 bases line up with TRBD1. Per the germline V gene, CDR1 is ENHRY and CDR2 is SYGVKD. CDR3 length equals 16 residues. The junction had 11 bases not matched to a gene; V was cut back by 5 bases and J by 5 bases.

This chain links TRBV19 with TRBJ2-7, with 9 bases fitting TRBD1. J lost 4 bases, V lost 5 bases, and 9 bases had no gene match. Germline lookup yields CDR1 LNHDA and CDR2 SQIVND (reference sequence). CDR3 length: 15 amino acids. The CDR3 sequence: CASSLGQGIIYEQYF. DNA for the CDR3: TGTGCCAGTAGTTTGGGACAGGGAATAATTTACGAGCAGTACTTC. The whole variable domain, remainder taken from reference TRBV19 and TRBJ2-7, is DGGITQSPKYLFRKEGQNVTLSCEQNLNHDAMYWYRQDPGQGLRLIYYSQIVNDFQKGDIAEGYSVSREKKESFPLTVTSAQKNPTAFYLCASSLGQGIIYEQYFGPGTRLTVT.

The chain combines TRBV19 with TRBJ1-1, with D maybe TRBD1 (6 bases). The germline V and J ends were trimmed by 3 bases and 3 bases, with 8 bases remaining between them. Germline CDR1 is LNHDA and CDR2 is SQIVND (reference sequence). The CDR3 runs 13 residues. In DNA form, the CDR3 reads TGTGCCAGTAGTATGTACAGGGACACTGAAGCTTTCTTT. Amino acid sequence: CASSMYRDTEAFF.

This rearrangement joins TRBV5-1 to TRBJ1-2; maybe TRBD1 (6 bases). The CDR3 sequence is 16 residues long. V gave up 0 bases and J gave up 6 bases, with 18 bases separating them. Germline values: CDR1 SGHRS, CDR2 YFSETQ. The DNA of the CDR3 is TGCGCCAGCAGCTTGGAGGGCAGGGGAGAGGTTCATGGCTACACCTTC. This translates into CASSLEGRGEVHGYTF.

The V and J genes are TRBV5-6 and TRBJ2-7, with 10 bases that match TRBD1. Germline V gene data show CDR1 as SGHDT and CDR2 as YYEEEE. The CDR3 is made up of 14 amino acids. J lost 7 bases, V lost 0 bases, and 4 bases had no gene match. The CDR3 loop reads CASSLGQGAKEQYF. The CDR3 DNA reads TGTGCCAGCAGCTTGGGACAGGGGGCAAAGGAGCAGTACTTC. Combining the CDR3 with reference TRBV5-6 and TRBJ2-7 gives the whole variable domain DAGVTQSPTHLIKTRGQQVTLRCSPKSGHDTVSWYQQALGQGPQFIFQYYEEEERQRGNFPDRFSGHQFPNYSSELNVNALLLGDSALYLCASSLGQGAKEQYFGPGTRLTVT.

This sequence joins TRBV6-6 and TRBJ2-5; no reliable D call. The V gene lost 7 bases and the J gene lost 5 bases, with 11 bases spanning the gap. Per germline, CDR1 MNHNY and CDR2 SVGAGI (reference sequence). The CDR3 covers 12 residues. In DNA form, the CDR3 reads TGTGCCAGCACCCCCTTTCCGGAGACCCAGTACTTC. Protein sequence: CASTPFPETQYF.

The V and J genes are TRBV7-2 and TRBJ1-5; unclear D gene. Germline CDR1 SGHTA, CDR2 FQGNSA. The CDR3 contains 14 residues. Trimming removed 4 bases from V and 0 bases from J, with 7 bases in between. CDR3 DNA: TGTGCCAGCAGCTCTGACACTAGCAATCAGCCCCAGCATTTT. Translation gives CASSSDTSNQPQHF.